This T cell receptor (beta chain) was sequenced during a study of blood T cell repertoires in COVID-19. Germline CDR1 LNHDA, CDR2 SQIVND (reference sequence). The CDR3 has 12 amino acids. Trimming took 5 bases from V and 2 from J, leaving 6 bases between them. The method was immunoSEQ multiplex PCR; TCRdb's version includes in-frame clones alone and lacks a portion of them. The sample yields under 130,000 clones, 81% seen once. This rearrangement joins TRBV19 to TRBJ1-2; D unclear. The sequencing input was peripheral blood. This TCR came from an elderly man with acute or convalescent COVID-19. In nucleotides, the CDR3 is TGTGCCAGTAGTCCGAGAAACTATGGCTACACCTTC. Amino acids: CASSPRNYGYTF.